The rows below give T cell receptor beta chains drawn from one sample of a study of CD8 T cells in Susac syndrome. TCRdb redid the calling of the immunoSEQ multiplex PCR reads with MiXCR, one entry per CDR3 protein. The sample shows more than 130,000 distinct CDR3 sequences, about 93% of them seen only once. The sequencing input was CD8+ T cells from PBMCs. The origin of the receptors is a human donor in good health. Each CDR3 is given with its conserved first and last residue. The D gene is left open where the match is weak. Size is omitted from some rows. Given values are once, few, many or a class for expanded clones.

j_call: TRBJ2-7
v_call: TRBV27
d_call: TRBD2
clone_size: -
cdr3_aa: CASSYAAGVPEQYF
cdr3_nt: TGTGCCAGCAGTTACGCAGCGGGAGTTCCTGAGCAGTACTTC

j_call: TRBJ2-1
v_call: TRBV28
d_call: -
clone_size: -
cdr3_aa: CASSLGISSSYNEQFF
cdr3_nt: TGTGCCAGCAGCCTAGGGATTTCGAGCTCCTACAATGAGCAGTTCTTC

j_call: TRBJ2-2
v_call: TRBV14
d_call: -
clone_size: -
cdr3_aa: CASSHLRGSVSAGELFF
cdr3_nt: TGTGCCAGCAGCCACCTCCGGGGGTCGGTCAGCGCCGGGGAGCTGTTTTTT

j_call: TRBJ2-1
v_call: TRBV4-1
d_call: TRBD2
clone_size: few
cdr3_aa: CASSGTSGSTNEQFF
cdr3_nt: TGCGCCAGCAGCGGGACTAGCGGGAGCACCAATGAGCAGTTCTTC

j_call: TRBJ2-1
v_call: TRBV28
d_call: -
clone_size: -
cdr3_aa: CASMVSPNEQFF
cdr3_nt: TGTGCCAGCATGGTTAGCCCCAATGAGCAGTTCTTC

j_call: TRBJ2-1
v_call: TRBV7-9
d_call: TRBD2
clone_size: few
cdr3_aa: CATTGTSGYNEQFF
cdr3_nt: TGTGCCACCACCGGGACTAGCGGATACAATGAGCAGTTCTTC

j_call: TRBJ2-2
v_call: TRBV30
d_call: TRBD2
clone_size: -
cdr3_aa: CAWTGTTLGGELFF
cdr3_nt: TGTGCCTGGACCGGGACTACCCTGGGCGGGGAGCTGTTTTTT

j_call: TRBJ2-7
v_call: TRBV28
d_call: -
clone_size: -
cdr3_aa: CASSCHPPWGEQYF
cdr3_nt: TGTGCCAGCAGTTGTCATCCCCCTTGGGGCGAGCAGTACTTC

j_call: TRBJ1-5
v_call: TRBV7-2
d_call: -
clone_size: -
cdr3_aa: CASSLAPLNQPQHF
cdr3_nt: TGTGCCAGCAGCTTAGCACCGCTGAATCAGCCCCAGCATTTT

j_call: TRBJ2-3
v_call: TRBV6-4
d_call: TRBD2
clone_size: -
cdr3_aa: CASSDQGMGGRRDTQYF
cdr3_nt: TGTGCCAGCAGTGACCAAGGGATGGGAGGGAGAAGGGATACGCAGTATTTT

j_call: TRBJ2-1
v_call: TRBV7-9
d_call: -
clone_size: -
cdr3_aa: CASSWLVGPGNEQFF
cdr3_nt: TGTGCCAGCAGCTGGCTAGTAGGGCCGGGCAATGAGCAGTTCTTC

j_call: TRBJ2-7
v_call: TRBV7-9
d_call: -
clone_size: -
cdr3_aa: CASSDTGGLRPYEQYF
cdr3_nt: TGTGCCAGCAGCGATACAGGGGGACTACGGCCCTACGAGCAGTACTTC

j_call: TRBJ1-5
v_call: TRBV7-9
d_call: TRBD1
clone_size: -
cdr3_aa: CASSGSRDRDGQPQHF
cdr3_nt: TGTGCCAGCAGCGGGTCCCGGGACAGGGACGGGCAGCCCCAGCATTTT

j_call: TRBJ2-1
v_call: TRBV4-3
d_call: TRBD2
clone_size: -
cdr3_aa: CASSQEKRDLAGENEQFF
cdr3_nt: TGCGCCAGCAGCCAAGAGAAGAGAGATCTAGCGGGCGAGAATGAGCAGTTCTTC

j_call: TRBJ2-7
v_call: TRBV4-3
d_call: -
clone_size: -
cdr3_aa: CASSQDIGEYEQYF
cdr3_nt: TGCGCCAGCAGCCAAGATATCGGGGAATACGAGCAGTACTTC

j_call: TRBJ2-7
v_call: TRBV29-1
d_call: -
clone_size: few
cdr3_aa: CSVGWAGVSYEQYF
cdr3_nt: TGCAGCGTTGGTTGGGCAGGAGTTTCCTACGAGCAGTACTTC

j_call: TRBJ1-2
v_call: TRBV13
d_call: -
clone_size: once
cdr3_aa: CASSLFRSRIYGYTF
cdr3_nt: TGTGCCAGCAGCCTATTCAGGTCCCGGATCTATGGCTACACCTTC

j_call: TRBJ2-3
v_call: TRBV12-3/TRBV12-4
d_call: -
clone_size: -
cdr3_aa: CASSSIAESTDTQYF
cdr3_nt: TGTGCCAGCAGTTCTATAGCGGAGAGCACAGATACGCAGTATTTT

j_call: TRBJ1-1
v_call: TRBV23-1
d_call: TRBD1
clone_size: -
cdr3_aa: CASSQGRTGPEAFF
cdr3_nt: TGCGCCAGCAGTCAGGGAAGGACAGGGCCTGAAGCTTTCTTT

j_call: TRBJ2-7
v_call: TRBV19
d_call: -
clone_size: -
cdr3_aa: CASSRGPLYEQYF
cdr3_nt: TGTGCCAGTAGTAGAGGACCCCTGTACGAGCAGTACTTC

j_call: TRBJ1-5
v_call: TRBV13
d_call: -
clone_size: -
cdr3_aa: CASTSGEGQPQHF
cdr3_nt: TGTGCCAGCACCTCCGGGGAGGGCCAGCCCCAGCATTTT

j_call: TRBJ1-1
v_call: TRBV6-1
d_call: -
clone_size: -
cdr3_aa: CASILGATEAFF
cdr3_nt: TGTGCCAGCATCCTGGGGGCGACGGAAGCTTTCTTT

j_call: TRBJ2-7
v_call: TRBV29-1
d_call: TRBD1
clone_size: once
cdr3_aa: CSVEVTGGYSYEQYF
cdr3_nt: TGCAGCGTTGAAGTTACAGGGGGCTACTCCTACGAGCAGTACTTC

j_call: TRBJ2-1
v_call: TRBV13
d_call: TRBD2
clone_size: -
cdr3_aa: CASSLSGAGVNNEQFF
cdr3_nt: TGTGCCAGCAGCTTATCGGGAGCGGGGGTGAACAATGAGCAGTTCTTC

j_call: TRBJ2-2
v_call: TRBV7-9
d_call: TRBD2
clone_size: -
cdr3_aa: CASSSIRGGAGELFF
cdr3_nt: TGTGCCAGCAGCTCCATACGGGGAGGGGCCGGGGAGCTGTTTTTT

j_call: TRBJ2-3
v_call: TRBV29-1
d_call: -
clone_size: -
cdr3_aa: CSTRLESAQYF
cdr3_nt: TGCAGCACGAGACTAGAGAGCGCGCAGTATTTT

j_call: TRBJ1-5
v_call: TRBV4-3
d_call: TRBD1
clone_size: -
cdr3_aa: CASSPGQGGQPQHF
cdr3_nt: TGCGCCAGCAGCCCGGGACAGGGGGGGCAGCCCCAGCATTTT

j_call: TRBJ2-7
v_call: TRBV27
d_call: -
clone_size: -
cdr3_aa: CASMNPGAYEQYF
cdr3_nt: TGTGCCAGCATGAACCCGGGGGCCTACGAGCAGTACTTC

j_call: TRBJ2-7
v_call: TRBV19
d_call: -
clone_size: -
cdr3_aa: CASSMVGTPYEQYF
cdr3_nt: TGTGCCAGTAGTATGGTGGGGACTCCCTACGAGCAGTACTTC

j_call: TRBJ2-3
v_call: TRBV28
d_call: -
clone_size: -
cdr3_aa: CASSLIGVADTQYF
cdr3_nt: TGTGCCAGCAGTTTAATAGGGGTGGCAGATACGCAGTATTTT

j_call: TRBJ2-5
v_call: TRBV7-9
d_call: -
clone_size: -
cdr3_aa: CASSLAQGPSRETQYF
cdr3_nt: TGTGCCAGCAGCTTAGCCCAGGGCCCTTCCCGGGAGACCCAGTACTTC

j_call: TRBJ2-2
v_call: TRBV29-1
d_call: -
clone_size: -
cdr3_aa: CSASASASGELFF
cdr3_nt: TGCAGCGCTTCTGCATCGGCTTCCGGGGAGCTGTTTTTT